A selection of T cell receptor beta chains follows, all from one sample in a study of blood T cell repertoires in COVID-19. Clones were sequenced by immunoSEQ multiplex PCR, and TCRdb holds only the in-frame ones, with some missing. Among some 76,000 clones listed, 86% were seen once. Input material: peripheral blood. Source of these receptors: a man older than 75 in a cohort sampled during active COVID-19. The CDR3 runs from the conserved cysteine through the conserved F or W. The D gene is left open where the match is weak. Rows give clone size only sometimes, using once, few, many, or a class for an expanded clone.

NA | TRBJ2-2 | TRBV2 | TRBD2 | TGTGCCAGCATCACCGAGCTAGCGGGGGGGCCCGGGGAGCTGTTTTTT | CASITELAGGPGELFF
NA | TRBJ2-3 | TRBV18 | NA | TGTGCCAGCTCACCCCCGACTCGGACAGATACGCAGTATTTT | CASSPPTRTDTQYF
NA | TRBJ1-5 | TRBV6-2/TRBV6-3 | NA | TGTGCCAGCAGTAGCACACGATCGGGGTTACAGCCCCAGCATTTT | CASSSTRSGLQPQHF
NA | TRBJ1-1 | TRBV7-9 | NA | TGTGCCAACTCACCGTGGGGGCAGAACACTGAAGCTTTCTTT | CANSPWGQNTEAFF
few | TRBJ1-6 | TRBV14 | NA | TGTGCCAGCAGCCAAGATTTAGTCTATAATTCACCCCTCCACTTT | CASSQDLVYNSPLHF
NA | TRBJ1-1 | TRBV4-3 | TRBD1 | TGCGCCAGCAGCCAGGCCGACAGGGAAATCGCTGAAGCTTTCTTT | CASSQADREIAEAFF
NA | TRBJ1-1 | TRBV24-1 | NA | TGTGCCACCAGTGCCTCGGTGAACACTGAAGCTTTCTTT | CATSASVNTEAFF
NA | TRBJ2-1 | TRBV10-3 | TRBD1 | TGTGCCATCAGTGGAAGACAGGGGTGGGATGAGCAGTTCTTC | CAISGRQGWDEQFF
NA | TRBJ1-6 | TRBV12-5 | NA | TGTGCTAGTGGTTTCGGGGGTAATTCACCCCTCCACTTT | CASGFGGNSPLHF
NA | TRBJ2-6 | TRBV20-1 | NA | TGCAGTGCTAGTCAGGTCGGCTTCCTTGGGGCCAACGTCCTGACTTTC | CSASQVGFLGANVLTF
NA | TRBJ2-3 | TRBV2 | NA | TGTGCCAGCAGTCCAGGTAGCGCAGATACGCAGTATTTT | CASSPGSADTQYF
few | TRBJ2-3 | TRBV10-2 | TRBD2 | TGCGCCACTACGACTAGCGGGGGGGCGGATACGCAGTATTTT | CATTTSGGADTQYF
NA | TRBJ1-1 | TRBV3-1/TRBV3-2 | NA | TGTGCCAGCAGCCAGGCCGGGGGCACTGAAGCTTTCTTT | CASSQAGGTEAFF
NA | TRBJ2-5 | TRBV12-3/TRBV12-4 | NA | TGTGCCAGCAGTTTACTCAGTCAAGAGACCCAGTACTTC | CASSLLSQETQYF
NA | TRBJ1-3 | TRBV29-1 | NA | TGCAGCGTTGAATCCAACTCTGGAAACACCATATATTTT | CSVESNSGNTIYF
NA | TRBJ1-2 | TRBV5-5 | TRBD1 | TGTGCCAGCAGTTCAAGCAGGGGGCGTAATGGCTACACCTTC | CASSSSRGRNGYTF
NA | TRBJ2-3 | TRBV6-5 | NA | TGTGCCAGCAGAAGGGGGGGCCCAGATACGCAGTATTTT | CASRRGGPDTQYF
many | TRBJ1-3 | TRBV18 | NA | TGTGCCAGCTCCCAATCGAGGGGGAATGGAAACACCATATATTTT | CASSQSRGNGNTIYF
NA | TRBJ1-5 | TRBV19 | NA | TGTGCCACAACTAGTGAGGGTTTGGGCAATCAGCCCCAGCATTTT | CATTSEGLGNQPQHF
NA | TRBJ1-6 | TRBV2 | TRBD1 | TGTGCCAGCAGCTATCTCGGGACAGATAATTCACCCCTCCACTTT | CASSYLGTDNSPLHF
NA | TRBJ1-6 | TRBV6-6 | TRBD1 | TGTGCCAGGGGGACAGAAACGCATAATTCACCCCTCCACTTT | CARGTETHNSPLHF
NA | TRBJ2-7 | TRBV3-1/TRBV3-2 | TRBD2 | TGTGCCAGCAGCCTGCAGGGACTAGCGGGGAGGGAGCAGTACTTC | CASSLQGLAGREQYF
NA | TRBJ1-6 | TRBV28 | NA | TGTGCCAGCAGGTGGGAGACTAATTCACCCCTCCACTTT | CASRWETNSPLHF
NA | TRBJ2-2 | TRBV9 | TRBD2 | TGTGCCAGCAGCTCCCCCGGTAGGCTAGCGGGGGGGGCCGGGGAGCTGTTTTTT | CASSSPGRLAGGAGELFF
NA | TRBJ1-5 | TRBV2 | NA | TGTGCCAGCAGTGCCTATGACAGGAATCAGCCCCAGCATTTT | CASSAYDRNQPQHF
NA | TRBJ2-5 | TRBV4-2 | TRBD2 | TGTGCCAGCAGCCAAGATCGCCCCGGACTAGCGGGGGCGGAAGAGACCCAGTACTTC | CASSQDRPGLAGAEETQYF
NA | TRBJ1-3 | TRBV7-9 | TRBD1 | TGTGCCAGCAGCCAGGACAGGCTCTCTGGAAACACCATATATTTT | CASSQDRLSGNTIYF
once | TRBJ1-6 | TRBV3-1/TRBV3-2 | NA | TGTGCCAGCAGCCAAGCTGCGGCGCAGTATAATTCACCCCTCCACTTT | CASSQAAAQYNSPLHF
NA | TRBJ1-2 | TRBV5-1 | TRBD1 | TGCGCCAGCAGCGTCGCCCCGGGACAGGGGGCAAGTAACTATGGCTACACCTTC | CASSVAPGQGASNYGYTF
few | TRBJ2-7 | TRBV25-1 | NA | TGTGCCAGCAGTGAATCCGTGCTACGGGAGCAGTACTTC | CASSESVLREQYF
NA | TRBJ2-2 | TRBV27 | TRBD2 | TGTGCCAGCAGTGCCCTAGCGGGGAACGCCGGGGAGCTGTTTTTT | CASSALAGNAGELFF
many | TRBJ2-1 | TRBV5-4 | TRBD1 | TGTGCCAGCAGCTACGGGACAGGGGCCTACAATGAGCAGTTCTTC | CASSYGTGAYNEQFF
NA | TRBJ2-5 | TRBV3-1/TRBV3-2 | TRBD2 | TGTGCCAGCAGCCAATACACGGGGGGGGCCTTAGGGACCCAGTACTTC | CASSQYTGGALGTQYF
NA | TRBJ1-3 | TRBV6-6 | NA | TGTGCCAGCAGTTACGTATCAGGCTCTGGAAACACCATATATTTT | CASSYVSGSGNTIYF
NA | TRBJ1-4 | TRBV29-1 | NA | TGCAGCGTTGAATGGGCAGGGTCTAATGAAAAACTGTTTTTT | CSVEWAGSNEKLFF
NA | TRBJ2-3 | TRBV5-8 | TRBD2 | TGTGCCAGCAGCTTGAGCGGGGGAACAGATACGCAGTATTTT | CASSLSGGTDTQYF
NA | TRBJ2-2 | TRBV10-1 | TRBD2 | TGCGCCAGCAGTGAGATAGGACTAGCCTCCACCGGGGAGCTGTTTTTT | CASSEIGLASTGELFF
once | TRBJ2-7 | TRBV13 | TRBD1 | TGTGCCAGCGGAGACAGGGCCACCTACGAGCAGTACTTC | CASGDRATYEQYF
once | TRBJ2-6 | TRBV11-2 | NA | TGTGCCAGCAGCTTAGTTATCAACGTCCTGACTTTC | CASSLVINVLTF
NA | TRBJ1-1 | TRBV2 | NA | TGTGCCAGCAGGGGAGGAGTCTGGCCTGAAGCTTTCTTT | CASRGGVWPEAFF
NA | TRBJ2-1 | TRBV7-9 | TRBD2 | TGTGCCAGCAGCTTATTCGGGAGGGGGGGGCCGCGGAATGAGCAGTTCTTC | CASSLFGRGGPRNEQFF
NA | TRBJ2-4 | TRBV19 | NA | TGTGCCAGTAGTAGGTGGTCAGGGCTAGCCAAAAACATTCAGTACTTC | CASSRWSGLAKNIQYF
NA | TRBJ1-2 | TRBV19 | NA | TGTGCCAGTAGTATAACCCAGGGCGGCTATGGCTACACCTTC | CASSITQGGYGYTF
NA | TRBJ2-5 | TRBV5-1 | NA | TGCGCCAGCAGCTTGATGGGGACTGGGGAGACCCAGTACTTC | CASSLMGTGETQYF
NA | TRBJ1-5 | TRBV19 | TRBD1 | TGTGCCAGTAGCCGGGGACAGATCAATCAGCCCCAGCATTTT | CASSRGQINQPQHF
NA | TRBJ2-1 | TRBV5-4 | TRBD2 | TGTGCCAGCAGCTCTAGCGGGGGGGCTGTCTATGAGCAGTTCTTC | CASSSSGGAVYEQFF